The 10 T cell receptor beta chains below come from one sample, sequenced in a study of shared clonotypes between healthy human individuals. Terminally differentiated effector memory CD45RA+ cells were left out of the naive CD8 fraction, which was CD45RO-negative and positively selected for CCR7. Libraries were prepared by immunoSEQ multiplex PCR; TCRdb keeps only in-frame clonotypes and omits some of them. Of some 2.1 million clones in the sample, 80% to 95% were seen once. The material sequenced was naive CD8+ T cells from PBMCs. These receptors originate from a man younger than 30 in good health. Some clones in this sample may be carry-over from other donors' samples.

This chain uses TRBV7-8 with TRBJ1-2, with D possibly being TRBD1 (6 bases). The V and J ends lost 5 bases and 4 bases respectively, with 20 bases between them. The CDR3 covers 16 residues. Per the germline V gene, CDR1 is SGHVS and CDR2 is FQNEAQ. The DNA of the CDR3 is TGTGCCAGCAGCCGGATGGGGGCTGCGGGAGGCTATGGCTACACCTTC. Encoded protein: CASSRMGAAGGYGYTF.

In nucleotides, the CDR3 is TGTGCCAGCAGTGGAGTTGAAGCTTTCTTT. Translated: CASSGVEAFF. V and J are TRBV6-5 and TRBJ1-1; no firm D call. Germline V lookup: CDR1 MNHEY, CDR2 SVGAGI. V dropped 5 bases and J dropped 7 bases, with 5 bases sitting between them. This CDR3 region has 10 residues.

The CDR3 DNA follows: TGTGCCAGCAGCGTAGGGGCAGGGCGTGGGACTGAAGCTTTCTTT. This encodes CASSVGAGRGTEAFF. This chain uses TRBV9 with TRBJ1-1, with D possibly TRBD1 on 5 matching bases. Trimming took 0 bases from V and 5 from J, leaving 14 bases between them. This CDR3 is 15 amino acids long. Per the germline V gene, CDR1 is SGDLS and CDR2 is YYNGEE.

The J gene is TRBJ2-7, the V gene TRBV5-1; weak D call: TRBD1 (6 bases). From germline, CDR1 is SGHRS and CDR2 YFSETQ. The length of the CDR3 is 15 residues. V lost 5 bases to trimming and J lost 4 bases, with 19 bases between them. CDR3 protein: CASRALGGRGYEQYF. The CDR3 bases are TGCGCCAGCAGAGCTCTGGGTGGCAGGGGATACGAGCAGTACTTC.

This clone was found a few times. The chain couples TRBV6-6 to TRBJ2-7; D gene uncertain. The V gene's germline CDR1 is MNHNY and CDR2 SVGAGI (reference sequence). The V end lost 3 bases, the J end lost 3 bases, and 3 bases lay between the germline ends. The CDR3 contains 11 residues. The CDR3 loop is CASSYIYEQYF. The CDR3 DNA follows: TGTGCCAGCAGTTATATCTACGAGCAGTACTTC.

The chain recombines TRBV6-4 with TRBJ1-2; D is unresolved. Germline-derived CDR1 and CDR2 are MRHNA and SNTAGT. This CDR3 is built from 12 residues. Trimming removed 0 bases from V and 6 bases from J, with 5 bases in between. The CDR3 DNA reads TGTGCCAGCAGTGACTCTGGTCATGGCTACACCTTC. The encoded protein is CASSDSGHGYTF.

With regard to this clone: Other DNA sequences from this sample encode an identical CDR3 as well. The V gene is TRBV7-9, the J gene TRBJ2-7; D uncertain. Germline V gives CDR1 SEHNR, CDR2 FQNEAQ (reference sequence). The CDR3 runs 12 residues. V lost 2 bases to trimming and J lost 0 bases, with 2 bases between them. The CDR3 nucleotides read TGTGCCAGCAGCTTACCCTCCTACGAGCAGTACTTC. Protein: CASSLPSYEQYF.

Regarding this clone: A much larger clone lies one base from this, so it may be a read error. This sample includes further DNA sequences coding for the same CDR3. This rearrangement joins TRBV28 to TRBJ2-7; TRBD1 might be the D (6 bases). The CDR3 spans 13 residues. The V end was cut by 2 bases, the J end by 2 bases, with 7 bases between. Germline CDR1 reads MDHEN; CDR2 reads SYDVKM. The CDR3 sequence: CASSLDRTYEQYF. The CDR3 coding sequence is TGTGCCAGCAGTTTAGACAGGACCTACGAGCAGTACTTC. The whole variable domain, remainder taken from reference TRBV28 and TRBJ2-7, is DVKVTQSSRYLVKRTGEKVFLECVQDMDHENMFWYRQDPGLGLRLIYFSYDVKMKEKGDIPEGYSVSREKKERFSLILESASTNQTSMYLCASSLDRTYEQYFGPGTRLTVT.

The chain carries TRBV27 and TRBJ1-3; the D is unclear. V lost 0 bases and J lost 2, with 8 bases in between. This CDR3 is built from 15 residues. Germline assignment: CDR1 MNHEY and CDR2 SMNVEV (reference sequence). As DNA, the CDR3 is TGTGCCAGCAGTTTATCAGTAGGGACTGGAAACACCATATATTTT. Its protein is CASSLSVGTGNTIYF.

This chain joins TRBV10-3 and TRBJ2-7; TRBD2 aligns across 7 bases. CDR3 length: 15 residues. Germline lookup yields CDR1 ENHRY and CDR2 SYGVKD. V shed 4 bases and J 7 bases; nucleotides not matched to a gene: 13. This CDR3 reads CAISASWTRSEEQYF. The CDR3 DNA sequence: TGTGCCATCAGTGCTTCCTGGACTAGATCGGAGGAGCAGTACTTC.